Detailed here is one T cell receptor beta chain. Followed longitudinally, the Seattle patients had been enrolled during active infection. This specimen belongs to a study of blood T cell repertoires in COVID-19. For the study at large: PBMCs, B-cell-depleted T cells, or T cells provided the cDNA or gDNA that made up the material.

V shed 6 bases and J shed 2 bases, with 14 bases lying between them. The CDR3 length is 15 residues. The germline V gene has CDR1 SEHNR and CDR2 FQNEAQ (reference sequence). How the authors handled the data: Amplifying reference gene primers gave estimates of nucleated cell counts. Produced via immunoSEQ multiplex PCR; TCRdb's table is partial and in-frame only. The V and J calls and the clone size are those of that table, but D and trimming were determined from the DNA. The sample holds about 26,000 clones, approximately 85% seen once. The specimen was peripheral blood. The chain employs TRBV7-9 and TRBJ2-1; a weak D match, TRBD1 (6 bases). The clonotype was recovered from a woman at least 80 years old with COVID-19, enrolled during active disease. The CDR3 here is CASSLPGAPYNEQFF. CDR3 nucleotides: TGTGCCAGCAGTCTTCCAGGGGCCCCCTACAATGAGCAGTTCTTC. Variable domain in full (rest from reference TRBV7-9 and TRBJ2-1): DTGVSQNPRHKITKRGQNVTFRCDPISEHNRLYWYRQTLGQGPEFLTYFQNEAQLEKSRLLSDRFSAERPKGSFSTLEIQRTEQGDSAMYLCASSLPGAPYNEQFFGPGTRLTVL.